This is a list of T cell receptor beta chains from one sample in a study of blood T cell repertoires in COVID-19. Sequenced by immunoSEQ multiplex PCR; TCRdb stores in-frame clones only, minus some. This sample has fewer than 150,000 clones, with around four fifths found just once. The sample comprised peripheral blood. The source is an older man with acute or convalescent COVID-19. The CDR3 runs from the conserved cysteine through the conserved F or W. D genes are given only for firm matches. For some rows the clone size is stated as once, few or many, or as a class when expanded; others skip it.

D	size	V	J	CDR3	DNA
TRBD2	.	TRBV7-6	TRBJ2-7	CASSPRPGTSGGSYEQYF	TGTGCCAGCAGCCCACGTCCCGGGACTAGCGGGGGGTCCTACGAGCAGTACTTC
TRBD1	.	TRBV2	TRBJ1-2	CASSEGQGRTYGYTF	TGTGCCAGCAGCGAGGGACAGGGACGTACCTATGGCTACACCTTC
.	few	TRBV13	TRBJ2-1	CASEQSPGGHSYNEQFF	TGTGCCAGCGAACAATCGCCGGGGGGCCACTCCTACAATGAGCAGTTCTTC
.	.	TRBV20-1	TRBJ2-5	CSARRETQYF	TGCAGTGCTAGACGAGAGACCCAGTACTTC
TRBD2	.	TRBV13	TRBJ2-1	CASSLSKRGNYNEQFF	TGTGCCAGCAGCTTATCCAAGCGGGGGAACTACAATGAGCAGTTCTTC
.	.	TRBV7-6	TRBJ1-2	CASSPIGTTNYGYTF	TGTGCCAGCAGCCCCATAGGGACAACTAACTATGGCTACACCTTC
.	.	TRBV28	TRBJ1-3	CASTPGRLSGNTIYF	TGTGCCAGCACCCCTGGGAGACTCTCTGGAAACACCATATATTTT
TRBD1	many	TRBV7-8	TRBJ2-7	CASSLGTGRDRFAF	TGTGCCAGCAGCCTCGGGACAGGGCGGGATCGGTTTGCTTTC
.	once	TRBV12-5	TRBJ1-5	CASGLGGRGFQPQHF	TGTGCTAGTGGTTTGGGGGGACGGGGGTTTCAGCCCCAGCATTTT
.	.	TRBV11-2	TRBJ2-3	CASRPRPTDTQYF	TGTGCCAGCAGACCTAGACCCACAGATACGCAGTATTTT
TRBD1	.	TRBV29-1	TRBJ2-3	CSVGTGEVDTQYF	TGCAGCGTTGGGACAGGGGAAGTAGATACGCAGTATTTT
.	medium-sized	TRBV3-1/TRBV3-2	TRBJ1-3	CASSQGIGRGSSGNTIYF	TGTGCCAGCAGCCAAGGGATAGGAAGGGGAAGCTCTGGAAACACCATATATTTT
TRBD2	.	TRBV9	TRBJ2-1	CASSASGGPGRGNEQFF	TGTGCCAGCAGCGCAAGCGGGGGCCCGGGCCGGGGAAATGAGCAGTTCTTC
TRBD1	.	TRBV9	TRBJ2-5	CASSPGQVKETQYF	TGTGCCAGCAGCCCCGGACAGGTGAAAGAGACCCAGTACTTC
.	.	TRBV6-2/TRBV6-3	TRBJ2-3	CASSHWRASTDTQYF	TGTGCCAGCAGCCATTGGAGGGCTAGCACAGATACGCAGTATTTT
TRBD2	.	TRBV7-2	TRBJ2-5	CASSLVASGGGETQYF	TGTGCCAGCAGCTTAGTCGCTAGCGGGGGTGGGGAGACCCAGTACTTC
TRBD1	once	TRBV5-6	TRBJ1-2	CASSFDTGAANYGYTF	TGTGCCAGCAGCTTTGATACAGGGGCGGCTAACTATGGCTACACCTTC
.	.	TRBV12-3/TRBV12-4	TRBJ1-1	CASQTLSEAFF	TGTGCCAGCCAAACTTTGTCTGAAGCTTTCTTT
.	.	TRBV7-2	TRBJ1-5	CASSQSNREQPQHF	TGTGCCAGCAGCCAGAGTAACAGGGAACAGCCCCAGCATTTT
TRBD1	medium-sized	TRBV6-5	TRBJ1-5	CASRTQQGSQPQHF	TGTGCCAGCAGGACTCAACAGGGGAGTCAGCCCCAGCATTTT
.	few	TRBV7-2	TRBJ2-7	CASSFTYGPYEQYF	TGTGCCAGCAGCTTTACTTATGGGCCCTACGAGCAGTACTTC
.	.	TRBV19	TRBJ1-6	CASSGFTGNNSPLHF	TGTGCCAGTAGTGGTTTCACAGGGAATAATTCACCCCTCCACTTT
.	few	TRBV2	TRBJ1-1	CASRGFGTEAFF	TGTGCCAGCCGGGGGTTTGGAACTGAAGCTTTCTTT
.	.	TRBV5-4	TRBJ2-1	CASSIDSYNEQFF	TGTGCCAGCAGCATAGACAGTTACAATGAGCAGTTCTTC
TRBD2	.	TRBV4-1	TRBJ2-1	CASRATSGGSFGEQFF	TGCGCCAGCAGGGCCACTAGCGGGGGATCATTCGGAGAGCAGTTCTTC
TRBD1	once	TRBV30	TRBJ2-2	CAWSNRDRVFTGELFF	TGTGCCTGGAGCAACCGGGACAGGGTGTTCACCGGGGAGCTGTTTTTT
.	.	TRBV5-1	TRBJ1-5	CASRPDSNQPQHF	TGCGCCAGCAGACCAGATAGCAATCAGCCCCAGCATTTT
.	.	TRBV27	TRBJ2-2	CASSFSWGPLSNTGELFF	TGTGCCAGCAGTTTCTCGTGGGGGCCATTATCGAACACCGGGGAGCTGTTTTTT
TRBD1	.	TRBV11-2	TRBJ2-7	CASSLEPGGYEQYF	TGTGCCAGCAGCTTAGAGCCAGGGGGCTACGAGCAGTACTTC
.	.	TRBV28	TRBJ1-1	CASSFDWGQPTNTEAFF	TGTGCCAGCAGTTTTGATTGGGGACAACCAACGAACACTGAAGCTTTCTTT
TRBD1	.	TRBV2	TRBJ2-3	CASSEQDRFVGGTDTQYF	TGTGCCAGCAGTGAGCAGGACAGGTTCGTTGGGGGCACAGATACGCAGTATTTT
TRBD2	.	TRBV4-2	TRBJ2-1	CASSPGLGDYEQFF	TGTGCCAGCAGTCCGGGACTAGGGGACTATGAGCAGTTCTTC
.	.	TRBV29-1	TRBJ2-3	CSVGTSTDTQYF	TGCAGCGTTGGAACTAGTACGGATACGCAGTATTTT
.	.	TRBV28	TRBJ1-1	CASTPSRGGTEAFF	TGTGCCAGCACCCCCTCGCGGGGGGGAACTGAAGCTTTCTTT
.	.	TRBV19	TRBJ2-2	CASRRQGNTGELFF	TGTGCCAGTAGACGTCAGGGGAACACCGGGGAGCTGTTTTTT
.	few	TRBV7-2	TRBJ2-5	CASSLRGRAETQYF	TGTGCCAGCAGCCTTAGAGGCAGGGCAGAGACCCAGTACTTC
TRBD1	.	TRBV19	TRBJ2-7	CASSIGQGAFEQYF	TGTGCCAGTAGTATTGGACAGGGTGCTTTTGAGCAGTACTTC
.	.	TRBV14	TRBJ1-3	CASSQDSGSGNTIYF	TGTGCCAGCAGCCAAGATTCGGGGTCTGGAAACACCATATATTTT
.	.	TRBV19	TRBJ2-3	CASSDPKEGSRYTQYF	TGTGCCAGTAGTGATCCCAAAGAGGGTTCACGATATACGCAGTATTTT
.	few	TRBV7-2	TRBJ1-1	CASSLPPDRPTEAFF	TGTGCCAGCAGCTTACCTCCTGACAGGCCCACCGAAGCTTTCTTT
TRBD1	.	TRBV29-1	TRBJ2-7	CSVRGQIYEQYF	TGCAGCGTTCGGGGACAGATTTACGAGCAGTACTTC
.	.	TRBV20-1	TRBJ1-4	CSPRSNEKLFF	TGCAGTCCCCGGAGTAATGAAAAACTGTTTTTT